This T cell receptor (beta chain) appears in the sequencing data of a study of T cells after yellow fever vaccination. Using its own MiXCR run on the 5' RACE reads, TCRdb lists one record per CDR3 protein. The sample holds about 340,000 distinct CDR3 sequences, roughly an eighth seen once. Germline-derived CDR1 and CDR2 are SGHTA and FQGNSA. The CDR3 consists of 12 residues. V lost 2 bases and J lost 10, with 9 bases in between. This clonotype has only a few counts. The V and J genes are TRBV7-2 and TRBJ1-5; D is ambiguous. This specimen was CD4+ T cells sorted from PBMCs, taken 15 days after the yellow fever booster vaccination. The receptor comes from a man between 18 and 29 years old who received the YFV17D yellow fever vaccine. This CDR3 reads CASSLNGSPQHF. CDR3 in DNA: TGTGCCAGCAGCTTAAACGGCAGCCCCCAGCATTTT.